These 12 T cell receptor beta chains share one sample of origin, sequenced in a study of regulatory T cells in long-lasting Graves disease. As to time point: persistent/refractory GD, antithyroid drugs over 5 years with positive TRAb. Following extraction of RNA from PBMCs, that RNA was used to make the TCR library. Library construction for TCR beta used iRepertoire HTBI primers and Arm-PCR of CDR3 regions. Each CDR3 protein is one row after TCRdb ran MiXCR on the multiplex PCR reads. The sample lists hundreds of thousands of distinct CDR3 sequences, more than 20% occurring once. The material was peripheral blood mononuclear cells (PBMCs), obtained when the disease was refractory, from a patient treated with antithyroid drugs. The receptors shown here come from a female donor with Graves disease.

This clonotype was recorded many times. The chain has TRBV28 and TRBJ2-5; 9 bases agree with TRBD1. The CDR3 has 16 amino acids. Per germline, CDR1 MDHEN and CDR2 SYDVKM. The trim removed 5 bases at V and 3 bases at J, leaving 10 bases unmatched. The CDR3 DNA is TGTGCCAGCAGTAAAACCGGGACAGGGTGGGAAGAGACCCAGTACTTC. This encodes CASSKTGTGWEETQYF.

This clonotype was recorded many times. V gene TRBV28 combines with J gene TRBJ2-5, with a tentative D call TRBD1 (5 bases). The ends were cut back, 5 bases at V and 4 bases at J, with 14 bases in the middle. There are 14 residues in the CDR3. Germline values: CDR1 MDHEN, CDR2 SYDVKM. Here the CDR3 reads CASSGQGVRETQYF. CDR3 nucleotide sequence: TGTGCCAGCAGTGGCCAAGGGGTGAGAGAGACCCAGTACTTC.

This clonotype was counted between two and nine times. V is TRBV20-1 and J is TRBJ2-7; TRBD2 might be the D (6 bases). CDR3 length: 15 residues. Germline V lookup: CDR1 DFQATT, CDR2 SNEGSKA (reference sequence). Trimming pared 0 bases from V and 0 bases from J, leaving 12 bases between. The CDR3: CSARDLAVNSYEQYF. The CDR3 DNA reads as TGCAGTGCTAGAGATTTAGCGGTAAACTCCTACGAGCAGTACTTC.

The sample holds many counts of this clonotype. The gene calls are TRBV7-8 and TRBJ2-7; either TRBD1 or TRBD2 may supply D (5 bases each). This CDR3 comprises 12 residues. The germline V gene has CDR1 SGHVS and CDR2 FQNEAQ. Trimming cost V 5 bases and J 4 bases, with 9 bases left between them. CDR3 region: CASSGGVYEQYF. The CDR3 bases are TGTGCCAGCAGCGGGGGTGTGTACGAGCAGTACTTC.

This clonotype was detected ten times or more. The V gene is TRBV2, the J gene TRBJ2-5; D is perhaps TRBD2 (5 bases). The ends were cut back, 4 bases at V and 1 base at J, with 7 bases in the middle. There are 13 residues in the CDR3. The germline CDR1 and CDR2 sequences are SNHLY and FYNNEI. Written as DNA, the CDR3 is TGTGCCAGCAGTGGGGAGATCCAAGAGACCCAGTACTTC. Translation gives CASSGEIQETQYF.

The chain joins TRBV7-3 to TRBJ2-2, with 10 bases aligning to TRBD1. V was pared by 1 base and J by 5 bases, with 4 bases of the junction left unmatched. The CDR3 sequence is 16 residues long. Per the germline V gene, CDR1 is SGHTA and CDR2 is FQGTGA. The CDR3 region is CASSLRDRGSTGELFF. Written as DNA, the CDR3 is TGTGCCAGCAGCTTAAGGGACAGGGGATCTACCGGGGAGCTGTTTTTT.

The CDR3 region has the DNA TGCAGTGCGGGACAGGGATGGGTCTACGAGCAGTACTTC. Its translation: CSAGQGWVYEQYF. The V call is TRBV20-1, the J call TRBJ2-7; TRBD1 matches 9 bases. Germline V gives CDR1 DFQATT, CDR2 SNEGSKA (reference sequence). V shed 6 bases and J 3 bases; nucleotides not matched to a gene: 6. CDR3 length: 13 residues.

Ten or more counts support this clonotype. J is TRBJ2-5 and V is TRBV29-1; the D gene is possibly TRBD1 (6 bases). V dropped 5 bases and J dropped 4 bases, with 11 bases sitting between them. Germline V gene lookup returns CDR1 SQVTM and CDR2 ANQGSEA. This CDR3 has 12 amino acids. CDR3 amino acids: CSVTAGAETQYF. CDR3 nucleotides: TGCAGCGTTACCGCAGGGGCAGAGACCCAGTACTTC.

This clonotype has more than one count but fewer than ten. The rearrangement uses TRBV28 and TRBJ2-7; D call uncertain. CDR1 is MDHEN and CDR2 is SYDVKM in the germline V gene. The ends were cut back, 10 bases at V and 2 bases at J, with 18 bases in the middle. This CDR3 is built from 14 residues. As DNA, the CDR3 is TGTGCCAACAGATCCCAAACTTACACCTACGAGCAGTACTTC. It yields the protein CANRSQTYTYEQYF.

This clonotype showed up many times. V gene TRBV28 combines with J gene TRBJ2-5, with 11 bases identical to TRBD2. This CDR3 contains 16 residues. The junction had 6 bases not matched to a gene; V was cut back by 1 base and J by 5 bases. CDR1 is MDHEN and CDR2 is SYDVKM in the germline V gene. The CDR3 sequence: CASSLFTSGSSETQYF. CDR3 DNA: TGTGCCAGCAGTTTATTCACTAGCGGGAGTTCGGAGACCCAGTACTTC. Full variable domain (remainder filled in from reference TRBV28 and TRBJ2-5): DVKVTQSSRYLVKRTGEKVFLECVQDMDHENMFWYRQDPGLGLRLIYFSYDVKMKEKGDIPEGYSVSREKKERFSLILESASTNQTSMYLCASSLFTSGSSETQYFGPGTRLLVL.

As DNA, the CDR3 is TGTGCCAGCAGCCCGCCTCATTTGGGAGAGACCCAGTACTTC. Translated, it gives CASSPPHLGETQYF. The chain recombines TRBV11-2 with TRBJ2-5; D is unresolved. The CDR3 sequence is 14 residues long. The germline CDR1 and CDR2 sequences are SGHAT and FQNNGV. V gave up 5 bases and J gave up 4 bases, with 14 bases separating them.

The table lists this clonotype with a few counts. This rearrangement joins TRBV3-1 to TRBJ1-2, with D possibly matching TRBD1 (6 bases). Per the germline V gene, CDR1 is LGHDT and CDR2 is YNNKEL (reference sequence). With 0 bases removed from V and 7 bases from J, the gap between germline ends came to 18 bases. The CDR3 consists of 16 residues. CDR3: CASSQDPIGQWSGYTF. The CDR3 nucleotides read TGTGCCAGCAGCCAAGATCCGATAGGACAGTGGAGTGGCTACACCTTC.